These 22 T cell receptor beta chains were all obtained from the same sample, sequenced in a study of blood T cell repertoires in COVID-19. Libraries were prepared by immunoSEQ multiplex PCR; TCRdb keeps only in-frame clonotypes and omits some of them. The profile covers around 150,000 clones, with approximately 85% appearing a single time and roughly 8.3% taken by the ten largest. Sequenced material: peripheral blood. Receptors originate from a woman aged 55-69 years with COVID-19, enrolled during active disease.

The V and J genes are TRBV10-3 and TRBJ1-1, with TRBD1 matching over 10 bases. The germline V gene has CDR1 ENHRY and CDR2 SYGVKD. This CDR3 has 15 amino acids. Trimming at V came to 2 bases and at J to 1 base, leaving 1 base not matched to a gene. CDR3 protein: CAISEDRGPNTEAFF. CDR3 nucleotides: TGTGCCATCAGTGAGGACAGGGGGCCGAACACTGAAGCTTTCTTT.

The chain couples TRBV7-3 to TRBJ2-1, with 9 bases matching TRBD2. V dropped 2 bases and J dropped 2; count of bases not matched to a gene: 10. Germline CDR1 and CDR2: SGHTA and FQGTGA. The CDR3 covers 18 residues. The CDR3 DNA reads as TGTGCCAGCAGCTTAGCCTCCCTTAGCGGGAGTGCCTACAATGAGCAGTTCTTC. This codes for CASSLASLSGSAYNEQFF.

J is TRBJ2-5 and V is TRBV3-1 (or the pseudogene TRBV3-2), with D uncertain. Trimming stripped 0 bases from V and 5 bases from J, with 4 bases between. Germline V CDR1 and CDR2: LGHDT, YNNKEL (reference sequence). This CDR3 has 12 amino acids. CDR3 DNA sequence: TGTGCCAGCAGCCAAGATCGGGAGACCCAGTACTTC. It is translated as CASSQDRETQYF.

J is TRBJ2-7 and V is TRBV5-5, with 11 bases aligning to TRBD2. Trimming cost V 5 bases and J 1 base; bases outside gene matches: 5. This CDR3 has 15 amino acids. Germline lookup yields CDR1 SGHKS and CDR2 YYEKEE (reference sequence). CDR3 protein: CASSSSGGTSYEQYV. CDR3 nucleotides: TGTGCCAGCAGTTCTAGCGGGGGGACTTCCTACGAGCAGTACGTC.

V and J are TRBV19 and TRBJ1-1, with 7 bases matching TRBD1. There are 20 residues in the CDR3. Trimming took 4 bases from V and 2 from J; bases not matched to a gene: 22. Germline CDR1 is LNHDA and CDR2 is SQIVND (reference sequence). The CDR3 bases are TGTGCCAGTAGTAACCAAAAAGGGAGACAGGGAGGTAGGTTAAACACTGAAGCTTTCTTT. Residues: CASSNQKGRQGGRLNTEAFF. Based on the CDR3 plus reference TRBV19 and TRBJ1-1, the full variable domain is DGGITQSPKYLFRKEGQNVTLSCEQNLNHDAMYWYRQDPGQGLRLIYYSQIVNDFQKGDIAEGYSVSREKKESFPLTVTSAQKNPTAFYLCASSNQKGRQGGRLNTEAFFGQGTRLTVV.

The CDR3 reads CASSFGPTGNEQFF. The DNA of the CDR3 is TGCGCCAGCAGCTTTGGACCTACGGGGAATGAGCAGTTCTTC. This rearrangement joins TRBV5-1 to TRBJ2-1; weak D call: TRBD2 (5 bases). Germline lookup yields CDR1 SGHRS and CDR2 YFSETQ. V was clipped by 2 bases and J by 7 bases, with 13 bases between them. This CDR3 contains 14 residues. Variable domain in full (rest from reference TRBV5-1 and TRBJ2-1): KAGVTQTPRYLIKTRGQQVTLSCSPISGHRSVSWYQQTPGQGLQFLFEYFSETQRNKGNFPGRFSGRQFSNSRSEMNVSTLELGDSALYLCASSFGPTGNEQFFGPGTRLTVL.

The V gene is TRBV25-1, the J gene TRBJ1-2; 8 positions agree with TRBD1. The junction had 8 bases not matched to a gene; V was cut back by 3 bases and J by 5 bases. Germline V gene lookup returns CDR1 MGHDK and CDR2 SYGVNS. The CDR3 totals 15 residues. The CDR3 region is CASSEPTGADYGYTF. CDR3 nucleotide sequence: TGTGCCAGCAGTGAGCCGACAGGGGCGGATTATGGCTACACCTTC.

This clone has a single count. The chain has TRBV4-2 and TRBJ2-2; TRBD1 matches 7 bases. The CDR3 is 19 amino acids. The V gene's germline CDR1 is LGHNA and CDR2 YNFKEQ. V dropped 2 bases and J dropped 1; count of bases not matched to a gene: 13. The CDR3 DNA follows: TGTGCCAGCAGCCAATACCAGGGGAGACGGACAGGGAACACCGGGGAGCTGTTTTTT. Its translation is CASSQYQGRRTGNTGELFF.

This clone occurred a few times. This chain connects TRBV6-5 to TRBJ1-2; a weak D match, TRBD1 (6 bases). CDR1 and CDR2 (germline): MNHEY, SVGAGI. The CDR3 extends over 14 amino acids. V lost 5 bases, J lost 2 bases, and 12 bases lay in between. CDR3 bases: TGTGCCAGCAGTCCAGGGGCGATAAACTATGGCTACACCTTC. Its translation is CASSPGAINYGYTF.

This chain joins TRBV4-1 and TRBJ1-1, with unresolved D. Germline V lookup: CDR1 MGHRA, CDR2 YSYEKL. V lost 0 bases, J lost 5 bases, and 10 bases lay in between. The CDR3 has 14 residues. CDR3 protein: CASSQEERRTEAFF. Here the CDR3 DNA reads TGCGCCAGCAGCCAAGAGGAACGGAGAACTGAAGCTTTCTTT.

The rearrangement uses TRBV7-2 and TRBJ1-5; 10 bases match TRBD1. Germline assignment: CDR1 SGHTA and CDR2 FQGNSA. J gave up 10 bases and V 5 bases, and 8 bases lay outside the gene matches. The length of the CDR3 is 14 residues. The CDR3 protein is CASSPDRGRPPQHF. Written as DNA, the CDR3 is TGTGCCAGCAGCCCAGACAGGGGGCGCCCACCCCAGCATTTT.

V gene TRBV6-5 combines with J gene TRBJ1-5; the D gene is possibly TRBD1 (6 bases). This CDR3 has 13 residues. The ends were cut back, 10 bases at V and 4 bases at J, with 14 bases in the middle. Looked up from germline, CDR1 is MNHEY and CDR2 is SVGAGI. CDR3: CATRTAQNQPQHF. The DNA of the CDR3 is TGTGCCACCCGGACAGCCCAGAATCAGCCCCAGCATTTT.

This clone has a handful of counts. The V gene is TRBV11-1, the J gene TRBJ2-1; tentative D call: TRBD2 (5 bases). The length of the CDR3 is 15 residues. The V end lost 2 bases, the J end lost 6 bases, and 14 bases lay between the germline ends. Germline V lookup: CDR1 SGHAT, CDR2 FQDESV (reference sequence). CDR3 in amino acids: CASSLLTRVGNEQFF. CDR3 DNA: TGTGCCAGCAGCTTATTAACTAGAGTTGGCAATGAGCAGTTCTTC.

CDR3 residues: CASGLTGAGNTIYF. Written as DNA, the CDR3 is TGTGCTAGTGGCCTGACAGGGGCCGGAAACACCATATATTTT. The genes are TRBV12-5 and TRBJ1-3; 8 bases map to TRBD1. The CDR3 spans 14 residues. Germline assignment: CDR1 LGHNT and CDR2 FRNRAP. V lost 6 bases, J lost 4 bases, and 5 bases stayed unmatched.

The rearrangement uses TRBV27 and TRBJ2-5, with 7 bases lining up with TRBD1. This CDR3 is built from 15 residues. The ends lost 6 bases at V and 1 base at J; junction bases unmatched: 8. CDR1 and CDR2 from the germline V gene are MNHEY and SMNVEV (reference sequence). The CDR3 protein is CASSRDRPFQETQYF. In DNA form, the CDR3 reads TGTGCCAGCAGCAGGGACAGACCCTTCCAAGAGACCCAGTACTTC.

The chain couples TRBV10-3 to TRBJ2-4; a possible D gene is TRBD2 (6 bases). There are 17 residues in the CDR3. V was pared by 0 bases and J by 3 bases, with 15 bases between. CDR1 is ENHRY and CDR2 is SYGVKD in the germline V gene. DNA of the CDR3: TGTGCCATCAGTGAGTCCGTACTTGGGGGAGGCAAAAACATTCAGTACTTC. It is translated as CAISESVLGGGKNIQYF.

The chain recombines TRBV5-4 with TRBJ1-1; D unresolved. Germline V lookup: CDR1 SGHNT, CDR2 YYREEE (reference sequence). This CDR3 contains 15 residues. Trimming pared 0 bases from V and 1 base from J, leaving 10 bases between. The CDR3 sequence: CASSLGGTTNTEAFF. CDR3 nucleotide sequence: TGTGCCAGCAGCTTGGGAGGTACGACGAACACTGAAGCTTTCTTT.

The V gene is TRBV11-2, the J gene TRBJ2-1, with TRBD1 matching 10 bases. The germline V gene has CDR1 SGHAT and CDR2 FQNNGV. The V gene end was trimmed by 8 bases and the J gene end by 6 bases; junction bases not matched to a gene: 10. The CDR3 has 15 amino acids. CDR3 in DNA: TGTGCCAGCGCTGCCCGGGACAGGGGAGGCAATGAGCAGTTCTTC. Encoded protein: CASAARDRGGNEQFF.

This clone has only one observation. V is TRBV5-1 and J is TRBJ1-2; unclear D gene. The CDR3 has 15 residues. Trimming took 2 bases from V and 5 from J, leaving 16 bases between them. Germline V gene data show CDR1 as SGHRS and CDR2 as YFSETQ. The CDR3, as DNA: TGCGCCAGCAGCTTCGACTCGTCAAGGGAGTATGGCTACACCTTC. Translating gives CASSFDSSREYGYTF.

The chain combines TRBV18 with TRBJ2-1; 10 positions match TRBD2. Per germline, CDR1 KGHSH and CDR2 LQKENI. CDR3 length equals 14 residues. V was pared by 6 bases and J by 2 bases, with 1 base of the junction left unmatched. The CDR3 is CASSGTSAYNEQFF. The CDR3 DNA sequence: TGTGCCAGCTCCGGGACTAGCGCCTACAATGAGCAGTTCTTC.

The CDR3 DNA is TGTGCCAGCAGCAAAGAAGACAGGGGCACTGAAGCTTTCTTT. Residues: CASSKEDRGTEAFF. J is TRBJ1-1 and V is TRBV21-1; TRBD1, the table's D call, lacks a check against the DNA. TRBV21-1 is deemed a pseudogene. The CDR3 spans 14 residues.

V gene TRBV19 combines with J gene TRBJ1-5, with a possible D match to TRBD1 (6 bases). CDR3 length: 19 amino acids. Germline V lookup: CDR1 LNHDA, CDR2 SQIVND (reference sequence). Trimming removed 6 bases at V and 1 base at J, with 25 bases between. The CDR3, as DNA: TGTGCCAGTAGGGACCAACTACAGGGCGGCGCGAGGAGCAATCAGCCCCAGCATTTT. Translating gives CASRDQLQGGARSNQPQHF.